This T cell receptor beta chain was sequenced for a study of T-cell memory formation after mild COVID-19. TCRdb reanalysed the 5' RACE reads using MiXCR and keeps one entry per CDR3 protein. The sample shows fewer than 700,000 distinct CDR3 sequences, about a sixth of them seen only once. This CDR3 region has 12 residues. V was cut by 1 base and J by 9 bases, with 13 bases left in between. Germline values: CDR1 GTSNPN, CDR2 SVGIG (reference sequence). This sequence joins TRBV30 and TRBJ2-7, with a possible D match to TRBD1 (6 bases). The TCR was taken from an adult woman who had mild COVID-19 (a few samples of this study predate the infection). Cell type and time point are not known. Sequences were obtained from PBMCs or a T cell subset sorted from them (not recorded which). CDR3 DNA: TGTGCCTGGAGTGCAGGGGCGCTAGGGCAGTACTTC. Translated, it gives CAWSAGALGQYF. Full variable domain (missing parts from reference TRBV30 and TRBJ2-7): SQTIHQWPATLVQPVGSPLSLECTVEGTSNPNLYWYRQAAGRGLQLLFYSVGIGQISSEVPQNLSASRPQDRQFILSSKKLLLSDSGFYLCAWSAGALGQYFGPGTRLTVT.